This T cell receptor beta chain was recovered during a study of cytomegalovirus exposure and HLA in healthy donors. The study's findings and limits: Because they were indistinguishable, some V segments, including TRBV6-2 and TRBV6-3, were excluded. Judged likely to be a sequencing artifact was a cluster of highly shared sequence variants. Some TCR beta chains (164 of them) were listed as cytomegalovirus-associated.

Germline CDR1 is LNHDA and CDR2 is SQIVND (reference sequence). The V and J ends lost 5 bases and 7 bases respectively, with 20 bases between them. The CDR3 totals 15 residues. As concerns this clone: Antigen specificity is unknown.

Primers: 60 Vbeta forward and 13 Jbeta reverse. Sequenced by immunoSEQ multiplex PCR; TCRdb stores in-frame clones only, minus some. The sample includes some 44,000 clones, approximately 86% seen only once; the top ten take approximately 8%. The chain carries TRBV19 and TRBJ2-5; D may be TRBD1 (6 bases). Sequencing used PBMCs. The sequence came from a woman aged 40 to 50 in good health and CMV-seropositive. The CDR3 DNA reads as TGTGCCAGTAGTTTGGACAGAGATGTCTATGTGACCCAGTACTTC. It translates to CASSLDRDVYVTQYF.